These T cell receptor beta chains were read from a single sample in a study of T cell changes during pregnancy in multiple sclerosis. Here immunoSEQ multiplex PCR was the method, and the copy in TCRdb shows in-frame clones only, minus some. The profile covers 40,000 or so clones, with 85% to 95% appearing a single time and about 8% taken by the ten largest. The sample here was CD8+ T cells from peripheral blood mononuclear cells, taken in the third trimester of pregnancy. Every receptor here comes from a female donor with multiple sclerosis, enrolled in a pregnancy study. The CDR3 runs from the conserved cysteine through the conserved F or W. Fields, in order: clone size, V gene, J gene, D gene, CDR3 DNA, CDR3 protein. The D gene is left open where the match is weak. Clone size is shown for a subset of rows, as once, few, many or a class of expanded clone.

-,TRBV29-1,TRBJ1-6,-,TGCAGCGTTGGTGCAGGGAGGAATTCACCCCTCCACTTT,CSVGAGRNSPLHF
-,TRBV7-9,TRBJ2-1,-,TGTGCCAGCAGCTTAGCGAGGGCGTGGCCTGGCAATGAGCAGTTCTTC,CASSLARAWPGNEQFF
-,TRBV12-5,TRBJ2-5,-,TGTGCTAGTGGTTTCCCCCCGGACTTC,CASGFPPDF
-,TRBV6-5,TRBJ2-7,-,TGTGCCAGCAGTACCTCAGAAGCCTACGAGCAGTACTTC,CASSTSEAYEQYF
-,TRBV5-6,TRBJ2-7,TRBD1,TGTGCCAGCAGCCCGGGACAGGGGGCGGACGAGCAGTACTTC,CASSPGQGADEQYF
-,TRBV30,TRBJ2-3,TRBD2,TGTGCCTGGAGTCTGACTAGCGGGGGCACAGATACGCAGTATTTT,CAWSLTSGGTDTQYF
-,TRBV29-1,TRBJ1-1,-,TGCAGCGTGAAGGGCAGGGTGGAGACTGAAGCTTTCTTT,CSVKGRVETEAFF
once,TRBV6-9,TRBJ1-2,TRBD1,TGTGCCAGCAGTTATGGTCGACAGGGAGGTTCGGGCTACACCTTC,CASSYGRQGGSGYTF
-,TRBV2,TRBJ2-1,-,TGTGCCAGCGTGGGGGGGGCCGTCTACAATGAGCAGTTCTTC,CASVGGAVYNEQFF
-,TRBV19,TRBJ1-1,TRBD1,TGTGCCAGTAGTTTCTCCGGGACAGGGAGAGGCACTGAAGCTTTCTTT,CASSFSGTGRGTEAFF
-,TRBV5-1,TRBJ1-2,TRBD1,TGCGCCAGCAGCCTAATGGGACAGGGTGATGGCTACACCTTC,CASSLMGQGDGYTF
-,TRBV6-5,TRBJ1-4,-,TGTGCCAGCAGTTTAGTGGTGAATGAAAAACTGTTTTTT,CASSLVVNEKLFF
-,TRBV29-1,TRBJ2-2,TRBD1,TGCAGCGTTGGACAGGGTGCAGGCGGGGAGCTGTTTTTT,CSVGQGAGGELFF
-,TRBV9,TRBJ2-3,TRBD2,TGTGCCAGCAGAGGACTAGCGGATAACCCTAGCACAGATACGCAGTATTTT,CASRGLADNPSTDTQYF
-,TRBV27,TRBJ2-3,TRBD2,TGTGCCAGCAGTTTTACTGCTAGCGGGGGGGGCCATACGCAGTATTTT,CASSFTASGGGHTQYF
once,TRBV19,TRBJ1-3,-,TGTGCCAGTAGTCAGATAGACAGGACCGACTCTGGAAACACCATATATTTT,CASSQIDRTDSGNTIYF
-,TRBV7-9,TRBJ2-1,-,TGTGCCAGCAGCGGCGGCTCCTACAATGAGCAGTTCTTC,CASSGGSYNEQFF
-,TRBV19,TRBJ2-1,TRBD1,TGTGCCAGTCGGGACAGGTACAATGAGCAGTTCTTC,CASRDRYNEQFF
-,TRBV14,TRBJ1-2,-,TGTGCCAGCAGCCAATACAGGGCAGACTATGGCTACACCTTC,CASSQYRADYGYTF
-,TRBV5-6,TRBJ1-5,-,TGTGCCAGCAGCTTCCGCTCGGAGGGCCTGAATCAGCCCCAGCATTTT,CASSFRSEGLNQPQHF
few,TRBV13,TRBJ2-7,-,TGTGCCAGCAGCACCCGGGACTTCTCCTACGAGCAGTACTTC,CASSTRDFSYEQYF
-,TRBV5-5,TRBJ2-7,-,TGTGCCAGCAGCTTGGCCGGGAGCTACGAGCAGTACTTC,CASSLAGSYEQYF
-,TRBV4-1,TRBJ2-7,-,TGCGCCAGCAGCCAAGTTGCCAACAGCCCCTACGAGCAGTACTTC,CASSQVANSPYEQYF
-,TRBV21-1,TRBJ2-7,-,TGTGCCAGCAGCAAAAGGGGGGGGGAATTCTACGAGCAGTACTTC,CASSKRGGEFYEQYF
-,TRBV5-1,TRBJ2-5,-,TGCGCCAGCAGCTTATGGGGGGATGAACTAGAGACCCAGTACTTC,CASSLWGDELETQYF
-,TRBV4-1,TRBJ2-3,-,TGCGCCAGCAGCCAAGAGGGAGGGGGGGGCGCCACAGATACGCAGTATTTT,CASSQEGGGGATDTQYF
-,TRBV9,TRBJ2-7,-,TGTGCCAGCAGCGTAGGGGCAGGCGATTACGAGCAGTACTTC,CASSVGAGDYEQYF
-,TRBV4-1,TRBJ2-1,-,TGCGCCAGCAGCCAAGTCCCCTCCTCGTACAATGAGCAGTTCTTC,CASSQVPSSYNEQFF
once,TRBV30,TRBJ1-6,TRBD1,TGTGCCTGGAGCCCCCGGGACAGGGGTTCACCCCTCCACTTT,CAWSPRDRGSPLHF
-,TRBV7-9,TRBJ1-5,-,TGTGCCAGCACCCTAGATGAGCAGCCCCAGCATTTT,CASTLDEQPQHF
-,TRBV7-8,TRBJ2-5,TRBD2,TGTGCCAGCAGCTTAGAGGGACTAGCGGCTGCAGAGACCCAGTACTTC,CASSLEGLAAAETQYF
-,TRBV6-4,TRBJ2-1,-,TGTGCCAGCAGTGACTCTAGCGGCTCCTACAATGAGCAGTTCTTC,CASSDSSGSYNEQFF
-,TRBV27,TRBJ2-3,-,TGTGCCAGCAGTTTTTCCGGGATTGCAGATACGCAGTATTTT,CASSFSGIADTQYF
-,TRBV10-1,TRBJ1-3,TRBD1,TGCGCCAGCGGGACAGGCTCCCCCTCTGGAAACACCATATATTTT,CASGTGSPSGNTIYF
once,TRBV2,TRBJ2-3,-,TGTGCCAGCGTAGGGGGGGCCGGGGATACGCAGTATTTT,CASVGGAGDTQYF
-,TRBV6-5,TRBJ2-5,TRBD2,TGTGCCAGCAGCCACCTGCTAGCGGTACAAGAGACCCAGTACTTC,CASSHLLAVQETQYF
-,TRBV7-9,TRBJ2-3,-,TGTGCCAGCAGCTTAAGCAGGGCGACGGGCACAGATACGCAGTATTTT,CASSLSRATGTDTQYF
-,TRBV7-8,TRBJ2-2,TRBD1,TGTGCCAGCAGCCCCCAGGGGGCGAACACCGGGGAGCTGTTTTTT,CASSPQGANTGELFF
few,TRBV15,TRBJ2-1,-,TGTGCCACTCTCAGTACCAGGGGAAGCGGTGAGCAGTTCTTC,CATLSTRGSGEQFF
-,TRBV2,TRBJ1-4,TRBD1,TGTGCCAGCAGTGCCAGGACAGGCGGGGATGAAAAACTGTTTTTT,CASSARTGGDEKLFF
-,TRBV13,TRBJ1-3,TRBD1,TGTGCCAGCAGCCCAGGGGGACAGGCTGGAAACACCATATATTTT,CASSPGGQAGNTIYF
-,TRBV13,TRBJ2-3,TRBD2,TGTGCCAGCAGCTTACAGAGCGGGGTGGAGGATACGCAGTATTTT,CASSLQSGVEDTQYF
-,TRBV27,TRBJ1-5,-,TGTGCCAGCAGTTTCACGGGAAGCCATCAGCCCCAGCATTTT,CASSFTGSHQPQHF
-,TRBV4-1,TRBJ2-7,-,TGCGCCAGCACCCCTCGGCAGGGAGGAGAGCAGTACTTC,CASTPRQGGEQYF
-,TRBV9,TRBJ1-4,-,TGTGCCAGCAGCCCTGCAGGGGCGAGAGAAAAACTGTTTTTT,CASSPAGAREKLFF
-,TRBV4-1,TRBJ1-1,-,TGCGCCAGCAGCCAAGATCAAACAAAGGCTTTCTTT,CASSQDQTKAFF
-,TRBV6-1,TRBJ2-1,TRBD1,TGTGCCAGCAGGTATCAGGGGGCTTGGGACAATGAGCAGTTCTTC,CASRYQGAWDNEQFF
-,TRBV7-9,TRBJ1-1,TRBD1,TGTGCCAGCAGCGTCCATGACAGGGTGGTCACTGAAGCTTTCTTT,CASSVHDRVVTEAFF
few,TRBV19,TRBJ1-1,-,TGTGCCAGTACTTCCCCCCAGGCGAACACTGAAGCTTTCTTT,CASTSPQANTEAFF
-,TRBV6-5,TRBJ2-1,TRBD2,TGTGCCAGCTGGACTAGCGGACACAATGAGCAGTTCTTC,CASWTSGHNEQFF
-,TRBV9,TRBJ2-7,TRBD1,TGTGCCAGCAGCGTAGGGGACAGAAACTACGAGCAGTACTTC,CASSVGDRNYEQYF
-,TRBV19,TRBJ1-1,-,TGTGCCAGCGCGGTGGGGAACACTGAAGCTTTCTTT,CASAVGNTEAFF
once,TRBV5-4,TRBJ2-1,-,TGTGCCAGCAGCTTCGGGCCCACGCCTCAGGGTGAGCAGTTCTTC,CASSFGPTPQGEQFF
-,TRBV9,TRBJ2-7,-,TGTGCCAGCAGCGTCGCGAGTGACTACGAGCAGTACTTC,CASSVASDYEQYF